The entry that follows covers one T cell receptor beta chain sequence. The data stem from a study of blood T cell repertoires in COVID-19. Clones were read by immunoSEQ multiplex PCR, and TCRdb kept only the in-frame ones, dropping some. The table records a few hundred thousand clones, approximately 85% of them present only once. V lost 5 bases and J lost 0, with 5 bases in between. Germline values: CDR1 MNHEY, CDR2 SVGEGT. This CDR3 has 12 residues. The sequence was collected from a human donor in a cohort sampled during active COVID-19. The chain recombines TRBV6-2 or TRBV6-3 with TRBJ2-7; the D gene is possibly TRBD1 (5 bases). Input material: peripheral blood. CDR3 protein: CASSTGSYEQYF. In DNA, the CDR3 is TGTGCCAGCAGTACAGGCTCCTACGAGCAGTACTTC.